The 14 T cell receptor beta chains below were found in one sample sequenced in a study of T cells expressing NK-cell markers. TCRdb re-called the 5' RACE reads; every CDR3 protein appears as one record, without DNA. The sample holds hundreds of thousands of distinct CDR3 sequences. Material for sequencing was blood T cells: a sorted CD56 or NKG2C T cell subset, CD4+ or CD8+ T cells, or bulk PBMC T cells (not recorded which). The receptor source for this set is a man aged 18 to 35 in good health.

CDR3 loop: CASSYSKITGGVNRDTQYF. The rearrangement uses TRBV6-5 and TRBJ2-3; TCRdb picks TRBD2, but there is no DNA to check that call. The germline CDR1 and CDR2 sequences are MNHEY and SVGAGI. This CDR3 is built from 19 residues.

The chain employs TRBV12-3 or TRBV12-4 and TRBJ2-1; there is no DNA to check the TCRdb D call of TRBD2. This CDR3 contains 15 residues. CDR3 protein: CASSLAGGGHNEQFF.

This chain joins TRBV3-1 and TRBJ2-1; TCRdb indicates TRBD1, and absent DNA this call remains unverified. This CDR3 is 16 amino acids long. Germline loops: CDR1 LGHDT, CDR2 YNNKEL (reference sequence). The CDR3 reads CASSHPLGARTDEQFF.

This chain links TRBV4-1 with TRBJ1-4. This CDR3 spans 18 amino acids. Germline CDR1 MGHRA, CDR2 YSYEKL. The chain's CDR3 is CASSQEVGGNSPESKLFF.

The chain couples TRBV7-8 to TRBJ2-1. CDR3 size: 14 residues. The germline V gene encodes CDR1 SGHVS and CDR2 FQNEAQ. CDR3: CASSLALSGNEQFF.

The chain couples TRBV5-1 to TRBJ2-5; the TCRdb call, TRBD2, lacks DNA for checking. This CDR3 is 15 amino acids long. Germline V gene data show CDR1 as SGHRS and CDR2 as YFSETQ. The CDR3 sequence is CASSLGGTSQETQYF.

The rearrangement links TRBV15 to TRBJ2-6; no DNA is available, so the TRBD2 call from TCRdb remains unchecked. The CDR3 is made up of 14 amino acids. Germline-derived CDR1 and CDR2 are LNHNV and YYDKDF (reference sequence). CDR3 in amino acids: CATALGSGANVLTF.

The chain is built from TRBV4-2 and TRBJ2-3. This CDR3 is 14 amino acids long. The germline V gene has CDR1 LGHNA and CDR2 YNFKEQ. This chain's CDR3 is CASSQDASQDTQYF.

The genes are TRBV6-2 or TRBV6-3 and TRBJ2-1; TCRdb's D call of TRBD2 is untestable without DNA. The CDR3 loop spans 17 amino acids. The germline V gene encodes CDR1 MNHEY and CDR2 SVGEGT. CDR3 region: CATKLETSGKNYNEQFF.

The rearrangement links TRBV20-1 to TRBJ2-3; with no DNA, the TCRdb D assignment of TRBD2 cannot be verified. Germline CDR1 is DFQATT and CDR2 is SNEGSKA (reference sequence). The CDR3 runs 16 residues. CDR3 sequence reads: CSANPSGRALADTQYF.

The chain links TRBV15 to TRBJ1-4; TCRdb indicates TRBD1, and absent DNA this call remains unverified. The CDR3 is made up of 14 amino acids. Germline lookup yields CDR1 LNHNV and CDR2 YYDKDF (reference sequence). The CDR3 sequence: CATSRVQGSEKLFF. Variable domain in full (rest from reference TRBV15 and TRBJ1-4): DAMVIQNPRYQVTQFGKPVTLSCSQTLNHNVMYWYQQKSSQAPKLLFHYYDKDFNNEADTPDNFQSRRPNTSFCFLDIRSPGLGDTAMYLCATSRVQGSEKLFFGSGTQLSVL.

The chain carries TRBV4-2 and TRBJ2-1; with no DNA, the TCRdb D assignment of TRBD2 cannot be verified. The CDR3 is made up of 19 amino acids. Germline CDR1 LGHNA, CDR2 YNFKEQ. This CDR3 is CASSQEDRGRTSGDNEQFF.

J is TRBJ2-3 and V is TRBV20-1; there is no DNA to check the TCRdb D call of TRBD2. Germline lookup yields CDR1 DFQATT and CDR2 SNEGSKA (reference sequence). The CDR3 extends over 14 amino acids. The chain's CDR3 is CSARVTISTDTQYF.

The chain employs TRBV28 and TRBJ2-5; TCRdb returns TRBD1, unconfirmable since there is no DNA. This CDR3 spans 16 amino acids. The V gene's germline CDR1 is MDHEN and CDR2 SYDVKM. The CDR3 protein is CASSFWDSQSRETQYF.